A selection of T cell receptor beta chains follows, all from one sample in a study of PD-L1 blockade in urothelial cancer. Only in-frame clones appear in the TCRdb table, and some are missing; sequencing was by immunoSEQ multiplex PCR. The sample shows some 84,000 clones, about 90% of them seen only once. The input for sequencing was PBMCs, taken around atezolizumab (anti-PD-L1) treatment. These receptors all come from a woman in her 70s with urothelial cancer. Both conserved end residues are part of each CDR3. The D gene is left open where the match is weak. Size is omitted from some rows. Given values are once, few, many or a class for expanded clones.

V gene: TRBV28
J gene: TRBJ1-2
clone size: NA
D gene: TRBD1
CDR3 protein: CASSNFDRGDNYGYTF
CDR3 DNA: TGTGCCAGCAGTAACTTCGACAGGGGAGATAACTATGGCTACACCTTC

V gene: TRBV2
J gene: TRBJ2-7
clone size: NA
D gene: NA
CDR3 protein: CASSAGAYEQYF
CDR3 DNA: TGTGCCAGCAGTGCAGGTGCCTACGAGCAGTACTTC

V gene: TRBV4-3
J gene: TRBJ2-2
clone size: NA
D gene: NA
CDR3 protein: CASSQYRARELFF
CDR3 DNA: TGCGCCAGCAGCCAATACAGGGCCAGGGAGCTGTTTTTT

V gene: TRBV10-3
J gene: TRBJ2-3
clone size: NA
D gene: TRBD2
CDR3 protein: CAINSGGGTTDTQYF
CDR3 DNA: TGTGCCATCAATTCGGGCGGGGGGACCACAGATACGCAGTATTTT

V gene: TRBV4-1
J gene: TRBJ2-7
clone size: few
D gene: NA
CDR3 protein: CASSQSMGSSYEQYF
CDR3 DNA: TGCGCCAGCAGCCAATCGATGGGCAGCTCCTACGAGCAGTACTTC

V gene: TRBV19
J gene: TRBJ2-1
clone size: NA
D gene: NA
CDR3 protein: CASSIDLAQAYNEQFF
CDR3 DNA: TGTGCCAGTAGTATAGACCTAGCCCAAGCCTACAATGAGCAGTTCTTC

V gene: TRBV6-5
J gene: TRBJ2-7
clone size: NA
D gene: NA
CDR3 protein: CASSSRGQIHEQYF
CDR3 DNA: TGTGCCAGCAGTTCCCGAGGACAGATCCACGAGCAGTACTTC

V gene: TRBV7-2
J gene: TRBJ1-5
clone size: NA
D gene: TRBD1
CDR3 protein: CASSTRGQGGNQPQHF
CDR3 DNA: TGTGCCAGCAGTACAAGAGGACAGGGCGGCAATCAGCCCCAGCATTTT

V gene: TRBV5-1
J gene: TRBJ2-7
clone size: NA
D gene: TRBD1
CDR3 protein: CASSIYPPGTDSYEQYF
CDR3 DNA: TGCGCCAGCAGCATATACCCCCCCGGGACAGACTCCTACGAGCAGTACTTC

V gene: TRBV7-2
J gene: TRBJ2-7
clone size: NA
D gene: TRBD2
CDR3 protein: CASSSRLAGGLRHF
CDR3 DNA: TGTGCCAGCAGCTCTAGACTAGCGGGAGGCCTCCGGCACTTC

V gene: TRBV30
J gene: TRBJ2-3
clone size: NA
D gene: NA
CDR3 protein: CAWSRGGATISDTQYF
CDR3 DNA: TGTGCCTGGAGCAGAGGCGGGGCCACCATTTCAGATACGCAGTATTTT

V gene: TRBV28
J gene: TRBJ1-1
clone size: NA
D gene: TRBD1
CDR3 protein: CASSPRASPGTGGKAEAFF
CDR3 DNA: TGTGCCAGCAGCCCACGGGCTAGTCCTGGGACAGGGGGGAAGGCTGAAGCTTTCTTT

V gene: TRBV18
J gene: TRBJ2-7
clone size: NA
D gene: NA
CDR3 protein: CASSPTGYEQYF
CDR3 DNA: TGTGCCAGCTCACCTACCGGGTACGAGCAGTACTTC

V gene: TRBV7-8
J gene: TRBJ2-5
clone size: NA
D gene: TRBD1
CDR3 protein: CASSLPGTERGGETQYF
CDR3 DNA: TGTGCCAGCAGCTTACCCGGGACAGAACGGGGCGGGGAGACCCAGTACTTC

V gene: TRBV5-5
J gene: TRBJ1-6
clone size: once
D gene: NA
CDR3 protein: CASSLKVRGGDNSPLHF
CDR3 DNA: TGTGCCAGCAGCTTGAAAGTACGGGGGGGTGATAATTCACCCCTCCACTTT

V gene: TRBV2
J gene: TRBJ2-7
clone size: NA
D gene: NA
CDR3 protein: CASSGGPGLSYEQYF
CDR3 DNA: TGTGCCAGCAGTGGAGGACCGGGACTGAGCTACGAGCAGTACTTC

V gene: TRBV5-5
J gene: TRBJ2-1
clone size: once
D gene: NA
CDR3 protein: CASSQRNEQFF
CDR3 DNA: TGTGCCAGCAGCCAGAGGAATGAGCAGTTCTTC

V gene: TRBV30
J gene: TRBJ2-3
clone size: NA
D gene: NA
CDR3 protein: CALLQDTQYF
CDR3 DNA: TGTGCCTTACTTCAAGATACGCAGTATTTT

V gene: TRBV28
J gene: TRBJ1-2
clone size: once
D gene: TRBD1
CDR3 protein: CASSYEGGEVQGAWYGYTF
CDR3 DNA: TGTGCCAGCAGTTATGAGGGGGGCGAGGTGCAGGGGGCTTGGTATGGCTACACCTTC

V gene: TRBV5-1
J gene: TRBJ2-7
clone size: NA
D gene: TRBD1
CDR3 protein: CASSSLGTGTYEQYF
CDR3 DNA: TGCGCCAGCAGCTCGCTTGGGACAGGAACCTACGAGCAGTACTTC

V gene: TRBV7-9
J gene: TRBJ2-7
clone size: NA
D gene: TRBD1
CDR3 protein: CASSLDRGSSYEQYF
CDR3 DNA: TGTGCCAGCAGCTTAGACAGGGGCAGCTCCTACGAGCAGTACTTC

V gene: TRBV30
J gene: TRBJ1-2
clone size: NA
D gene: NA
CDR3 protein: CAWSRQTGGYTF
CDR3 DNA: TGTGCCTGGAGCAGGCAGACGGGAGGCTACACCTTC

V gene: TRBV27
J gene: TRBJ2-2
clone size: NA
D gene: NA
CDR3 protein: CASSLARGTGELFF
CDR3 DNA: TGTGCCAGCAGTTTAGCGAGGGGGACCGGGGAGCTGTTTTTT

V gene: TRBV15
J gene: TRBJ2-7
clone size: NA
D gene: NA
CDR3 protein: CATSSLQNPYEQYF
CDR3 DNA: TGTGCCACCAGCAGCCTTCAGAATCCCTACGAGCAGTACTTC

V gene: TRBV9
J gene: TRBJ2-3
clone size: NA
D gene: TRBD2
CDR3 protein: CASSVTGGTGGLTDTQYF
CDR3 DNA: TGTGCCAGCAGCGTAACCGGAGGAACGGGGGGGCTGACAGATACGCAGTATTTT

V gene: TRBV28
J gene: TRBJ2-7
clone size: NA
D gene: TRBD2
CDR3 protein: CASSLHSGRALSKQYF
CDR3 DNA: TGTGCCAGCAGTTTACATAGCGGGAGGGCCTTAAGTAAGCAGTACTTC

V gene: TRBV7-8
J gene: TRBJ2-2
clone size: NA
D gene: NA
CDR3 protein: CASSLEAGSGELFF
CDR3 DNA: TGTGCCAGCAGCCTAGAGGCCGGGTCCGGGGAGCTGTTTTTT

V gene: TRBV28
J gene: TRBJ2-3
clone size: few
D gene: TRBD2
CDR3 protein: CASSFLAGTDTQYF
CDR3 DNA: TGTGCCAGCAGTTTTCTAGCGGGAACAGATACGCAGTATTTT

V gene: TRBV5-4
J gene: TRBJ1-1
clone size: few
D gene: NA
CDR3 protein: CASSFGGTEAFF
CDR3 DNA: TGTGCCAGCAGCTTCGGGGGAACTGAAGCTTTCTTT

V gene: TRBV7-9
J gene: TRBJ2-1
clone size: few
D gene: TRBD1
CDR3 protein: CASSSNRGQTHNEQFF
CDR3 DNA: TGTGCCAGCAGCTCGAACAGGGGGCAGACACACAATGAGCAGTTCTTC

V gene: TRBV30
J gene: TRBJ2-3
clone size: NA
D gene: TRBD1
CDR3 protein: CAWSGYRGTDTQYF
CDR3 DNA: TGTGCCTGGAGTGGGTACAGGGGGACAGATACGCAGTATTTT

V gene: TRBV28
J gene: TRBJ2-2
clone size: NA
D gene: TRBD1
CDR3 protein: CASSFAGQGTGELFF
CDR3 DNA: TGTGCCAGCAGTTTCGCGGGACAGGGCACCGGGGAGCTGTTTTTT

V gene: TRBV5-6
J gene: TRBJ2-7
clone size: NA
D gene: NA
CDR3 protein: CASSLGAGVSYEQYF
CDR3 DNA: TGTGCCAGCAGCTTGGGAGCCGGGGTATCCTACGAGCAGTACTTC

V gene: TRBV6-5
J gene: TRBJ1-1
clone size: NA
D gene: TRBD1
CDR3 protein: CASKTGRGTEAFF
CDR3 DNA: TGTGCCAGTAAGACAGGGCGAGGCACTGAAGCTTTCTTT

V gene: TRBV19
J gene: TRBJ1-1
clone size: NA
D gene: TRBD1
CDR3 protein: CASSSGDRGGDTEAFF
CDR3 DNA: TGTGCCAGTAGCTCCGGGGACAGGGGTGGGGACACTGAAGCTTTCTTT

V gene: TRBV4-2
J gene: TRBJ2-2
clone size: NA
D gene: NA
CDR3 protein: CASRLGLTGELFF
CDR3 DNA: TGTGCCAGCCGGCTAGGCCTCACCGGGGAGCTGTTTTTT

V gene: TRBV7-2
J gene: TRBJ2-7
clone size: NA
D gene: TRBD1
CDR3 protein: CASSQRTGGSYEQYF
CDR3 DNA: TGTGCCAGCAGCCAACGGACAGGGGGCTCCTACGAGCAGTACTTC

V gene: TRBV5-5
J gene: TRBJ1-2
clone size: once
D gene: TRBD1
CDR3 protein: CASSFGTGGHGYTF
CDR3 DNA: TGTGCCAGCAGCTTCGGGACAGGGGGACATGGCTACACCTTC

V gene: TRBV5-6
J gene: TRBJ1-2
clone size: once
D gene: TRBD1
CDR3 protein: CASSLWGAGGVYGYTF
CDR3 DNA: TGTGCCAGCAGCTTGTGGGGGGCAGGGGGCGTTTATGGCTACACCTTC

V gene: TRBV15
J gene: TRBJ2-1
clone size: NA
D gene: NA
CDR3 protein: CATALTARSYEQFF
CDR3 DNA: TGTGCCACCGCCCTAACGGCCAGGTCTTATGAGCAGTTCTTC

V gene: TRBV5-1
J gene: TRBJ2-7
clone size: NA
D gene: TRBD1
CDR3 protein: CASSLYSTGGAYEQYF
CDR3 DNA: TGCGCCAGCAGCTTGTATTCGACAGGGGGGGCCTACGAGCAGTACTTC

V gene: TRBV28
J gene: TRBJ1-2
clone size: NA
D gene: TRBD1
CDR3 protein: CASSLRGGVSGYTF
CDR3 DNA: TGTGCCAGCAGTTTAAGAGGGGGCGTAAGTGGCTACACCTTC

V gene: TRBV19
J gene: TRBJ2-7
clone size: NA
D gene: TRBD1
CDR3 protein: CASSSSSGQGIYEQYF
CDR3 DNA: TGTGCCAGTAGTTCATCCTCGGGACAGGGGATATACGAGCAGTACTTC

V gene: TRBV2
J gene: TRBJ2-5
clone size: NA
D gene: TRBD1
CDR3 protein: CASRRGQGRETQYF
CDR3 DNA: TGTGCCAGCAGAAGGGGACAGGGTAGGGAGACCCAGTACTTC

V gene: TRBV28
J gene: TRBJ2-7
clone size: once
D gene: TRBD2
CDR3 protein: CASGGTISYEQYF
CDR3 DNA: TGTGCCAGCGGGGGGACTATCTCCTACGAGCAGTACTTC

V gene: TRBV30
J gene: TRBJ2-7
clone size: once
D gene: TRBD1
CDR3 protein: CAWGGTGGWDREQYF
CDR3 DNA: TGTGCCTGGGGAGGAACAGGGGGCTGGGATCGCGAGCAGTACTTC

V gene: TRBV19
J gene: TRBJ1-1
clone size: NA
D gene: NA
CDR3 protein: CASNRVPEGTEAFF
CDR3 DNA: TGTGCCAGTAATCGGGTTCCCGAGGGCACTGAAGCTTTCTTT

V gene: TRBV7-9
J gene: TRBJ1-1
clone size: NA
D gene: NA
CDR3 protein: CASSLLNSPNTEAFF
CDR3 DNA: TGTGCCAGCAGCTTATTGAATAGCCCGAACACTGAAGCTTTCTTT

V gene: TRBV5-1
J gene: TRBJ2-1
clone size: NA
D gene: TRBD2
CDR3 protein: CASRSSGLAGINEQFF
CDR3 DNA: TGCGCCAGCAGATCCTCGGGACTAGCGGGAATCAATGAGCAGTTCTTC

V gene: TRBV6-5
J gene: TRBJ1-2
clone size: NA
D gene: NA
CDR3 protein: CASSDRTIYGYTF
CDR3 DNA: TGTGCCAGCAGTGACAGGACAATATATGGCTACACCTTC

V gene: TRBV29-1
J gene: TRBJ2-7
clone size: NA
D gene: TRBD1
CDR3 protein: CSVGLSDRGGYEQYF
CDR3 DNA: TGCAGCGTTGGCCTCTCGGACAGGGGCGGCTACGAGCAGTACTTC

V gene: TRBV30
J gene: TRBJ2-6
clone size: NA
D gene: NA
CDR3 protein: CAWRHSGANVLTF
CDR3 DNA: TGTGCCTGGAGACACTCTGGGGCCAACGTCCTGACTTTC

V gene: TRBV18
J gene: TRBJ2-3
clone size: NA
D gene: NA
CDR3 protein: CASSPPSTDTQYF
CDR3 DNA: TGTGCCAGCTCACCCCCTAGCACAGATACGCAGTATTTT